A single sample is the source of the 16 T cell receptor beta chains below, sequenced in a study of OX40 agonist ivuxolimab in advanced cancers. This table comes from immunoSEQ multiplex PCR, and its TCRdb copy is limited to in-frame clones, with some not included. Counted here are 20,000 to 30,000 clones, more than 75% occurring once; the ten biggest clones make up about 49%. Sequenced here: CD4+ or CD8+ T cells sorted from blood, sampled in a trial of the OX40 agonist ivuxolimab. Receptors were obtained from an adult with an advanced solid tumor such as melanoma, head and neck, liver or kidney cancer.

A single count supports this clone. The chain links TRBV7-8 to TRBJ2-7; D remains ambiguous. In germline, CDR1 is SGHVS, CDR2 FQNEAQ. This CDR3 region has 16 residues. Trimming took 5 bases from V and 6 from J, leaving 23 bases between them. CDR3 in amino acids: CASSLGRHLRAGEQYF. As DNA, the CDR3 is TGTGCCAGCAGCCTCGGACGACATTTACGGGCCGGCGAGCAGTACTTC. Looking up the rest from reference TRBV7-8 and TRBJ2-7 gives the full variable domain: GAGVSQSPRYKVAKRGQDVALRCDPISGHVSLFWYQQALGQGPEFLTYFQNEAQLDKSGLPSDRFFAERPEGSVSTLKIQRTQQEDSAVYLCASSLGRHLRAGEQYFGPGTRLTVT.

The chain employs TRBV18 and TRBJ1-4; tentative D call: TRBD1 (6 bases). Trimming pared 3 bases from V and 5 bases from J, leaving 16 bases between. This CDR3 comprises 16 residues. From germline, CDR1 is KGHSH and CDR2 LQKENI. CDR3 DNA: TGTGCCAGCTCACCCTTAAATTCGGACAGAAATGAAAAACTGTTTTTT. Translated: CASSPLNSDRNEKLFF.

The CDR3 here is CASSLDPGEGSYEQYF. DNA for the CDR3: TGTGCCAGCAGCTTAGATCCCGGGGAGGGTAGCTACGAGCAGTACTTC. The rearrangement links TRBV11-2 to TRBJ2-7; 7 nucleotides line up with TRBD2. Trimming at V came to 0 bases and at J to 3 bases, leaving 8 bases not matched to a gene. The CDR3 runs to 16 residues. In germline, CDR1 is SGHAT, CDR2 FQNNGV.

This chain uses TRBV7-8 with TRBJ2-5; D gene ambiguous. The CDR3 is made up of 14 amino acids. Germline V gives CDR1 SGHVS, CDR2 FQNEAQ. The V end lost 2 bases, the J end lost 2 bases, and 9 bases lay between the germline ends. CDR3 in amino acids: CASSLSRIQETQYF. The CDR3 DNA is TGTGCCAGCAGCTTAAGCAGGATTCAAGAGACCCAGTACTTC.

V and J are TRBV7-8 and TRBJ2-1; the match to TRBD2 covers 13 bases. This CDR3 contains 16 residues. V lost 0 bases and J lost 9; bases outside the gene matches: 5. The germline CDR1 and CDR2 sequences are SGHVS and FQNEAQ. This chain's CDR3 is CASSLAPGLAGVEQFF. For the CDR3, the DNA is TGTGCCAGCAGCTTAGCGCCAGGACTAGCGGGAGTTGAGCAGTTCTTC.

The rearrangement joins TRBV5-4 to TRBJ1-1; the D is unclear. Germline V lookup: CDR1 SGHNT, CDR2 YYREEE (reference sequence). The V end was cut by 4 bases, the J end by 8 bases, with 12 bases between. The CDR3 is 12 amino acids. The CDR3 coding sequence is TGTGCCAGCAGCCAAGTAGGAGGAGAAGCTTTCTTT. It translates to CASSQVGGEAFF.

CDR3 nucleotides: TGTGCCAGTAGTACCGTGACAGGGGAAAACACTGAAGCTTTCTTT. Translated: CASSTVTGENTEAFF. This chain links TRBV19 with TRBJ1-1; 8 nucleotides align to TRBD1. V lost 4 bases and J lost 2; bases outside the gene matches: 6. The length of the CDR3 is 15 residues. Germline CDR1 LNHDA, CDR2 SQIVND (reference sequence).

This clone was observed a handful of times. In nucleotides, the CDR3 is TGTGCCACCAGCAGCAGGGATGCGAACACTGAAGCTTTCTTT. This gives the protein CATSSRDANTEAFF. The gene calls are TRBV15 and TRBJ1-1; the D gene is possibly TRBD1 (5 bases). This CDR3 contains 14 residues. V lost 3 bases and J 1 base, leaving 9 bases between the germline ends. In germline, CDR1 is LNHNV, CDR2 YYDKDF (reference sequence).

J is TRBJ2-7 and V is TRBV5-1; 7 bases are shared with TRBD2. The better agreement between TRBJ2-1 and the DNA end casts doubt on the J call. Germline CDR1 SGHRS, CDR2 YFSETQ. The CDR3 loop spans 15 amino acids. The CDR3 DNA follows: TGCGCCAGCAGCTTAGGCGGGGGTACCTACAATGAGCAGTTCTTC. This encodes CASSLGGGTYNEQFF.

A word on this clone: A junction end diverges from the germline sequence, so it may reflect a read error. This sequence joins TRBV10-3 and TRBJ2-5; 9 bases line up with TRBD1. Germline V gene lookup returns CDR1 ENHRY and CDR2 SYGVKD. The CDR3 is made up of 14 amino acids. CDR3 protein: CAISSGTGQGTQYF. The CDR3 DNA reads as TGTGCCATCAGTTCCGGGACAGGGCAAGGGACCCAGTACTTC.

The rearrangement joins TRBV11-3 to TRBJ1-4, with 7 nucleotides matching TRBD1. After removal of 2 bases from V and 3 bases from J, the junction contained 3 bases not matched to a gene. This CDR3 comprises 15 residues. Per the germline V gene, CDR1 is SGHNT and CDR2 is YENEEA. The CDR3 protein is CASSLWTGPNEKLFF. CDR3 DNA sequence: TGTGCCAGCAGCTTATGGACAGGCCCTAATGAAAAACTGTTTTTT.

This clone showed up just once. The chain employs TRBV28 and TRBJ2-3; TRBD2 agrees at 13 bases. CDR1 and CDR2 from the germline V gene are MDHEN and SYDVKM. With V trimmed by 5 bases and J by 6 bases, 11 bases remained unmatched. There are 17 residues in the CDR3. CDR3 protein: CASSHGLAGALEDTQYF. CDR3 sequence (DNA): TGTGCCAGCAGTCACGGACTAGCGGGGGCCCTAGAGGATACGCAGTATTTT.

This sequence joins TRBV7-9 and TRBJ1-1, with D unclear. This CDR3 is built from 14 residues. V shed 7 bases and J shed 3 bases, with 15 bases lying between them. CDR1 and CDR2 (germline): SEHNR, FQNEAQ (reference sequence). The CDR3 region is CASNRAVVDTEAFF. The DNA of the CDR3 is TGTGCCAGCAACCGCGCGGTCGTGGACACTGAAGCTTTCTTT.

The chain employs TRBV6-5 and TRBJ2-7, with 10 bases identical to TRBD1. This CDR3 is built from 14 residues. Germline lookup yields CDR1 MNHEY and CDR2 SVGAGI. J lost 3 bases, V lost 5 bases, and 4 bases had no gene match. CDR3 nucleotide sequence: TGTGCCAGCAGTAGGGACAGGGGTGGCTACGAGCAGTACTTC. Translated: CASSRDRGGYEQYF.

The V and J genes are TRBV11-2 and TRBJ2-7; 16 positions agree with TRBD2. Germline assignment: CDR1 SGHAT and CDR2 FQNNGV. J gave up 0 bases and V 2 bases, and 4 bases lay outside the gene matches. This CDR3 has 18 amino acids. DNA of the CDR3: TGTGCCAGCAGCTTACCGGGACTAGCGGGAGGGATCTCCTACGAGCAGTACTTC. This codes for CASSLPGLAGGISYEQYF.

The V and J genes are TRBV28 and TRBJ2-7; a possible D gene is TRBD2 (7 bases). This CDR3 is built from 15 residues. Germline CDR1 MDHEN, CDR2 SYDVKM. V was cut by 3 bases and J by 4 bases, with 16 bases left in between. The CDR3 DNA sequence: TGTGCCAGCAGTTTCTTCCGGGGGGCCGGGTACGAGCAGTACTTC. Translating gives CASSFFRGAGYEQYF. Filled out from reference TRBV28 and TRBJ2-7, the complete variable domain reads DVKVTQSSRYLVKRTGEKVFLECVQDMDHENMFWYRQDPGLGLRLIYFSYDVKMKEKGDIPEGYSVSREKKERFSLILESASTNQTSMYLCASSFFRGAGYEQYFGPGTRLTVT.